This T cell receptor beta chain originates from a study of cytomegalovirus exposure and HLA in healthy donors. The PCR was carried out with 60 Vbeta primers and 13 Jbeta primers. Sequencing used immunoSEQ multiplex PCR; TCRdb keeps in-frame clones, though not all of them. The sample spans about 210,000 clones; the ten largest clones claim roughly 0.89%. The study's findings and limits: Rarity held for most TCR sequences, but there were some public TCRs that occurred in many donors.

The germline V gene has CDR1 ENHRY and CDR2 SYGVKD. Trimming shortened V by 10 bases and J by 1 base, and 7 bases separated the two germline ends. The CDR3 extends over 12 amino acids. Unrecorded immune exposures were likely, despite nominal health at sampling. As regards this clone: Its target is not known.

Sequenced input: PBMCs. The TCR comes from a young woman in good health and CMV-seropositive. The chain combines TRBV10-3 with TRBJ1-4, with unresolved D. The CDR3 region is CASRGTNEKLFF. The CDR3 nucleotides read TGTGCCAGCCGAGGAACTAATGAAAAACTGTTTTTT.